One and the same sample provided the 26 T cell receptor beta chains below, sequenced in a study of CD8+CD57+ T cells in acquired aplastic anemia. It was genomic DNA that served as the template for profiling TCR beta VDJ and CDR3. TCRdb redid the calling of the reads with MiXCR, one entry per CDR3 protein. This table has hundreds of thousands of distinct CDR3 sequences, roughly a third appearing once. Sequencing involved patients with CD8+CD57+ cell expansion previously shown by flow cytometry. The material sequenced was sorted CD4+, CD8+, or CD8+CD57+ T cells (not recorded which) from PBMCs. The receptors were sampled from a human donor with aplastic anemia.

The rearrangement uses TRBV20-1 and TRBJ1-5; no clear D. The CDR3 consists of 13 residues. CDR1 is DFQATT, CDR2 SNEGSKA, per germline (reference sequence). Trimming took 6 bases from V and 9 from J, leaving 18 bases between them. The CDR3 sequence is CSASSPGLRPQHF. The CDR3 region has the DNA TGCAGTGCCAGCAGTCCGGGATTGCGGCCCCAGCATTTT.

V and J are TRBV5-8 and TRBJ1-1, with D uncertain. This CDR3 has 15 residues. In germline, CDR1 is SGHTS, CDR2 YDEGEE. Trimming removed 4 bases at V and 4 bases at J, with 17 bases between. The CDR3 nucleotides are TGTGCCAGCAGCCCTTTGACAATGCCCAGCACTGAAGCTTTCTTT. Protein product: CASSPLTMPSTEAFF.

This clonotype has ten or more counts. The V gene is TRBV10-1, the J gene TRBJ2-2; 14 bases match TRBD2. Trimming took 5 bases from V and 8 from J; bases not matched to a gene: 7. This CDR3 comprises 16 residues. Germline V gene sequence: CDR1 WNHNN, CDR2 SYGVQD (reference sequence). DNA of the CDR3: TGCGCCAGCAGTTCGGGACTAGCGGGAGTCGTGGGGGAGCTGTTTTTT. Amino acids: CASSSGLAGVVGELFF.

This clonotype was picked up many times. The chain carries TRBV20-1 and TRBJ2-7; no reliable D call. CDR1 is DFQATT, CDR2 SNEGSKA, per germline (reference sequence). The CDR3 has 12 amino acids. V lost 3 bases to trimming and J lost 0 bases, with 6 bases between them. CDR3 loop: CSASSDSYEQYF. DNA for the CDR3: TGCAGTGCTAGCAGCGACTCCTACGAGCAGTACTTC.

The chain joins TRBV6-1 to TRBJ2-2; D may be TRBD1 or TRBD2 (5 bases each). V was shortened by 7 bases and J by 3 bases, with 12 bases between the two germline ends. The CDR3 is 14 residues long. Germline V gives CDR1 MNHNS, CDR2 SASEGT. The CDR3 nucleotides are TGTGCCAGCACCCCGGGACGTGACACCGGGGAGCTGTTTTTT. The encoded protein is CASTPGRDTGELFF.

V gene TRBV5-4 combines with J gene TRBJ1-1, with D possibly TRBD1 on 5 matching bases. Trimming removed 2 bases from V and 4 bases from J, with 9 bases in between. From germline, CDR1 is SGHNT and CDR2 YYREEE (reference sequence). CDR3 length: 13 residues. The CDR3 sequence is CASSFITGTEAFF. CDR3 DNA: TGTGCCAGCAGCTTTATCACAGGCACTGAAGCTTTCTTT. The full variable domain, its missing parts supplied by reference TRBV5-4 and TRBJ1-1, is ETGVTQSPTHLIKTRGQQVTLRCSSQSGHNTVSWYQQALGQGPQFIFQYYREEENGRGNFPPRFSGLQFPNYSSELNVNALELDDSALYLCASSFITGTEAFFGQGTRLTVV.

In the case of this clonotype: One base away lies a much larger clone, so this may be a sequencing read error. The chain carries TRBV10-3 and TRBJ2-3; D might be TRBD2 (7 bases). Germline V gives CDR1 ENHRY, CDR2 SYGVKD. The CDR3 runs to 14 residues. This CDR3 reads CAISRGAATDRQYF. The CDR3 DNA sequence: TGTGCCATCAGTCGGGGGGCCGCCACAGATAGGCAGTATTTT.

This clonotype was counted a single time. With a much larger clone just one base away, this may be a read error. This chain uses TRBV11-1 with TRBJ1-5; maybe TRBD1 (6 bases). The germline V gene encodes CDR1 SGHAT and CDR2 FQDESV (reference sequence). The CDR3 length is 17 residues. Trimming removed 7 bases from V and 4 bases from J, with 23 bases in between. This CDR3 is CASNSFRHRVRNQPQHF. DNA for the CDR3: TGTGCCAGCAACTCATTCCGGCACAGGGTTCGGAATCAGCCCCAGCATTTT.

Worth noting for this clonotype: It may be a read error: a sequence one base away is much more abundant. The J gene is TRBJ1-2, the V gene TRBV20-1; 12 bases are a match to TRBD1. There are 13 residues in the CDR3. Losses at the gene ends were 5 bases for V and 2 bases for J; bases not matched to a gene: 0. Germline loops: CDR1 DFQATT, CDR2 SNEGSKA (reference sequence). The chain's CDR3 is CSAGTGGNYGYTF. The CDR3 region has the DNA TGCAGTGCTGGGACAGGGGGCAACTATGGCTACACCTTC.

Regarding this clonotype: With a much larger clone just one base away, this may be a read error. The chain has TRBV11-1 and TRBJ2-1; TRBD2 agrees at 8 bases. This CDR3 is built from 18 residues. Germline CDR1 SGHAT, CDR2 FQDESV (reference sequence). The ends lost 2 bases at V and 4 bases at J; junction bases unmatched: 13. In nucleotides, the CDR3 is TGTGCCAGCAGCTTACGGCGGGGCGGGAGGAGGTCGTACAATGAGCAGTTCTTC. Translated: CASSLRRGGRRSYNEQFF.

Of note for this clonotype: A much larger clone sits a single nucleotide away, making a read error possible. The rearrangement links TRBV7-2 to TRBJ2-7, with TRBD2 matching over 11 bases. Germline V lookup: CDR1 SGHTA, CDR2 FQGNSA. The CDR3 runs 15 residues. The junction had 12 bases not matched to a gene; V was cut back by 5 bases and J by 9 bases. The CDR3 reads CASSARTSGLGGQYF. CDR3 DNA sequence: TGTGCCAGCAGCGCTAGGACTAGCGGGCTTGGAGGGCAGTACTTC.

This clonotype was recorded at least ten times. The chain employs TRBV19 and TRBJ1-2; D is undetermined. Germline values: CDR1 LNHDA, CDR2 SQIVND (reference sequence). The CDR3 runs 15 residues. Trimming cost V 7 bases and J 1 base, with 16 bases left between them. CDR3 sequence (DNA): TGTGCCAGTATACCTCGGCAGGCGGTTAACTATGGCTACACCTTC. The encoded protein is CASIPRQAVNYGYTF. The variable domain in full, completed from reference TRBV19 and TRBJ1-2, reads DGGITQSPKYLFRKEGQNVTLSCEQNLNHDAMYWYRQDPGQGLRLIYYSQIVNDFQKGDIAEGYSVSREKKESFPLTVTSAQKNPTAFYLCASIPRQAVNYGYTFGSGTRLTVV.

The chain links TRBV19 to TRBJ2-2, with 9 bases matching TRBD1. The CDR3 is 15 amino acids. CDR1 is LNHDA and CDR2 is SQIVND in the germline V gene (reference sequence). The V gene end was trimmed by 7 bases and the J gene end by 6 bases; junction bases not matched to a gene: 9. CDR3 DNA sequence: TGTGCCAGTACAGAGGGACAGGGATACGCCGGGGAGCTGTTTTTT. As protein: CASTEGQGYAGELFF.

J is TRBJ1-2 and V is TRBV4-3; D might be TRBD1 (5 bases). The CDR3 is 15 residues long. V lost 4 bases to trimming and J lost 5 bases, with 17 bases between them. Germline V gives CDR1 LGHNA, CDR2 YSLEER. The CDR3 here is CASSPGTDPAYGYTF. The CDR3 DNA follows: TGCGCCAGCAGCCCCGGGACCGATCCTGCTTATGGCTACACCTTC.

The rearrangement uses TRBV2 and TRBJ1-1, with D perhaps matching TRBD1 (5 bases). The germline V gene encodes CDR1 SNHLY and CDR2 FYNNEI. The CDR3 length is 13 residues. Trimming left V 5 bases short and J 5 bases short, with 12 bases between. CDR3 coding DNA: TGTGCCAGCAGTTATATGGGGGGGACTGAAGCTTTCTTT. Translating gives CASSYMGGTEAFF.

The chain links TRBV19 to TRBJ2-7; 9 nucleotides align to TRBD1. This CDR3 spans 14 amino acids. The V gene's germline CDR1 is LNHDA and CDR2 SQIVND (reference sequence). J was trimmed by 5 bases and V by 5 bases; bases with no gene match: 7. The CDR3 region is CASSPTGGKDEQYF. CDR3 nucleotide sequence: TGTGCCAGTAGTCCGACAGGGGGAAAGGACGAGCAGTACTTC.

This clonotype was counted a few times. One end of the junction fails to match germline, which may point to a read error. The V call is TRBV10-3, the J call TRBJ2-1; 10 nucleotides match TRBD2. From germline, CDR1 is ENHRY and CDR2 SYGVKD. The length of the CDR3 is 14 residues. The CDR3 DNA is TGTGCCAGCAGTGAGCAGCGGGAGGGGAATGAGCAGTTCTTC. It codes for CASSEQREGNEQFF.

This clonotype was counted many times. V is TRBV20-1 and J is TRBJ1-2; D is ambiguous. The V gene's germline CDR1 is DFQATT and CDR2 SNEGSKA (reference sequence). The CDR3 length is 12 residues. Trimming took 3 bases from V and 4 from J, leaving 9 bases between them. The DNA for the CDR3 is TGCAGTGCTAGGGACGGCGTCTATGGCTACACCTTC. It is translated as CSARDGVYGYTF.

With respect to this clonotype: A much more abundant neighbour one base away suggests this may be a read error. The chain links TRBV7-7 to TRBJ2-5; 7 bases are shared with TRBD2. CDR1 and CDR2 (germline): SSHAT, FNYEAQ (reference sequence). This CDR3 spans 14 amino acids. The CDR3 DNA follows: TGTGCTAGCAGCCCAGCGGGAAGGGTAGAGACCCAGTACTTC. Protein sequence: CASSPAGRVETQYF.

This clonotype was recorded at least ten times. CDR3 protein: CASSRGGASNQPQHF. CDR3 nucleotide sequence: TGTGCCAGTAGCCGGGGGGGCGCGAGCAATCAGCCCCAGCATTTT. This rearrangement joins TRBV19 to TRBJ1-5; maybe TRBD1 (6 bases). The CDR3 sequence is 15 residues long. With 6 bases removed from V and 1 base from J, the gap between germline ends came to 13 bases. Germline-derived CDR1 and CDR2 are LNHDA and SQIVND (reference sequence).

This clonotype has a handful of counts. CDR3 loop: CASSLMAAPLDGYTF. CDR3 nucleotides: TGTGCCAGCAGTTTAATGGCAGCGCCGCTGGATGGCTACACCTTC. This chain joins TRBV12-3 or TRBV12-4 and TRBJ1-2, with unresolved D. The CDR3 has 15 residues. Between the trimmed V and J ends, which lost 2 bases and 6 bases, there was a span of 16 bases.

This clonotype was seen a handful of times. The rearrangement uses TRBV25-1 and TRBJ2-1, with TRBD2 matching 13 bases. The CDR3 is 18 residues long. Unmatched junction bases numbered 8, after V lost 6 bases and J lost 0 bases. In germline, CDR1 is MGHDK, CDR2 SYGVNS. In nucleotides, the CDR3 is TGTGCCAGCAGACCCGGGACTAGCGGGGTGAGCTCCTACAATGAGCAGTTCTTC. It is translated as CASRPGTSGVSSYNEQFF.

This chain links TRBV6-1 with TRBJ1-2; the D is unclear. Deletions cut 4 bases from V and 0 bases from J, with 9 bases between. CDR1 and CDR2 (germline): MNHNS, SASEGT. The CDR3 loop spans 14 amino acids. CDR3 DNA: TGTGCCAGCAGTGCCGGCTTTGCTAACTATGGCTACACCTTC. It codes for CASSAGFANYGYTF.

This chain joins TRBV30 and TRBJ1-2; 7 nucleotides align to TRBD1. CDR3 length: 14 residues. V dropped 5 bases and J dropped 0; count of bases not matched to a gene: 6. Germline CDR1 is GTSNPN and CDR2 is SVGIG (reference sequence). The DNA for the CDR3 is TGTGCCTGGGCGAGAGACAGGGCTAACTATGGCTACACCTTC. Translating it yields CAWARDRANYGYTF.

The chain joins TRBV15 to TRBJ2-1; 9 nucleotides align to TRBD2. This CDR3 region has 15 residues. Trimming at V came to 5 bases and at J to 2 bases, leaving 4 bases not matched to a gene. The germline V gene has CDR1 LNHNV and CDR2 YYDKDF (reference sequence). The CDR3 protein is CATSLAGGTYNEQFF. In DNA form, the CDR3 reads TGTGCCACCAGCCTTGCGGGGGGGACCTACAATGAGCAGTTCTTC.

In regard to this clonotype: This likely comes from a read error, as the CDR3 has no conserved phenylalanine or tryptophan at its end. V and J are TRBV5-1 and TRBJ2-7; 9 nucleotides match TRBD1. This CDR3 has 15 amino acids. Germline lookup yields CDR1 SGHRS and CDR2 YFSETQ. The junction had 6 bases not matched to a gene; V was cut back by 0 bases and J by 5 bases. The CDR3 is CASSLGGTGTHEQYL. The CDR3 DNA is TGCGCCAGCAGCTTGGGAGGGACAGGGACCCACGAGCAGTACCTC.